This entry lists 24 T cell receptor beta chains sequenced from one sample in a study of CD8 T cells in ankylosing spondylitis. TCRdb re-called the 5' RACE reads with MiXCR, one entry per CDR3 protein. The sample holds fewer than 130,000 distinct CDR3 sequences, 24% seen once. What was sequenced was synovial fluid, either unsorted or a sorted T cell fraction (not recorded which). The receptor source for this set is a male donor with ankylosing spondylitis.

This clonotype was observed a few times. This chain joins TRBV5-1 and TRBJ2-5; D might be TRBD1 (6 bases). The V end was cut by 4 bases, the J end by 4 bases, with 14 bases between. The CDR3 runs 14 residues. Germline loops: CDR1 SGHRS, CDR2 YFSETQ. The CDR3 coding sequence is TGCGCCAGCAGCCAAATGACAGGACCAGAGACCCAGTACTTC. Encoded protein: CASSQMTGPETQYF.

V gene TRBV7-7 combines with J gene TRBJ2-1; D is perhaps TRBD1 (6 bases). Trimming left V 3 bases short and J 4 bases short, with 16 bases between. The CDR3 covers 16 residues. Germline V gene lookup returns CDR1 SSHAT and CDR2 FNYEAQ (reference sequence). CDR3 protein: CASSFELGTTYNEQFF. CDR3 DNA sequence: TGTGCCAGCAGCTTCGAGTTGGGGACAACTTACAATGAGCAGTTCTTC. The full variable domain, with the rest looked up from reference TRBV7-7 and TRBJ2-1, is GAGVSQSPRYKVTKRGQDVTLRCDPISSHATLYWYQQALGQGPEFLTYFNYEAQPDKSGLPSDRFSAERPEGSISTLTIQRTEQRDSAMYRCASSFELGTTYNEQFFGPGTRLTVL.

This clonotype has only a few counts. V gene TRBV20-1 combines with J gene TRBJ1-1; D call uncertain. CDR3 length: 15 residues. V was pared by 1 base and J by 5 bases, with 17 bases between. CDR1 is DFQATT and CDR2 is SNEGSKA in the germline V gene (reference sequence). As DNA, the CDR3 is TGCAGTGCTAGAGCCCCCAACCCTGGAAGGACTGAAGCTTTCTTT. This translates into CSARAPNPGRTEAFF.

The chain joins TRBV10-2 to TRBJ1-3, with D unclear. Looked up from germline, CDR1 is WSHSY and CDR2 is SAAADI. The CDR3 length is 15 residues. The V gene lost 3 bases and the J gene lost 2 bases, with 11 bases spanning the gap. This CDR3 is CASSEARLTGNTIYF. The CDR3, as DNA: TGCGCCAGCAGTGAAGCCAGGCTGACTGGAAACACCATATATTTT.

This clonotype was counted a few times. The V call is TRBV5-1, the J call TRBJ2-2; 10 bases line up with TRBD1. The V and J ends lost 3 bases and 7 bases, in that order; junction bases with no gene match: 9. The CDR3 is made up of 16 amino acids. Germline V gene sequence: CDR1 SGHRS, CDR2 YFSETQ. The CDR3 DNA sequence: TGCGCCAGCAGCTGGAGCCGACAGGGGGCACGCGGGGAGCTGTTTTTT. This sequence encodes CASSWSRQGARGELFF.

The chain joins TRBV27 to TRBJ2-4; tentative D call: TRBD2 (5 bases). Germline CDR1 is MNHEY and CDR2 is SMNVEV (reference sequence). Trimming removed 5 bases at V and 2 bases at J, with 10 bases between. The CDR3 contains 14 residues. In DNA form, the CDR3 reads TGTGCCAGCAGTCCGGGGAGCACCAAAAACATTCAGTACTTC. Translating gives CASSPGSTKNIQYF.

A few counts support this clonotype. This chain joins TRBV3-1 and TRBJ1-1; no clear D gene. The CDR3 extends over 17 amino acids. V shed 0 bases and J shed 4 bases, with 18 bases lying between them. CDR1 and CDR2 (germline): LGHDT, YNNKEL (reference sequence). This CDR3 reads CASSQDRTGVIPTEAFF. For the CDR3, the DNA is TGTGCCAGCAGCCAAGACCGGACCGGAGTCATACCCACTGAAGCTTTCTTT. Supplemented by reference TRBV3-1 and TRBJ1-1, the full variable domain reads DTAVSQTPKYLVTQMGNDKSIKCEQNLGHDTMYWYKQDSKKFLKIMFSYNNKELIINETVPNRFSPKSPDKAHLNLHINSLELGDSAVYFCASSQDRTGVIPTEAFFGQGTRLTVV.

This sequence joins TRBV19 and TRBJ2-4; weak D call: TRBD1 (6 bases). Germline CDR1 is LNHDA and CDR2 is SQIVND (reference sequence). Trimming stripped 9 bases from V and 2 bases from J, with 20 bases between. The CDR3 consists of 16 residues. CDR3 protein: CASATGRKGTKNIQYF. The CDR3 coding sequence is TGTGCCAGCGCAACAGGGCGAAAAGGAACCAAAAACATTCAGTACTTC.

This clonotype was seen a few times. The rearrangement joins TRBV12-3 or TRBV12-4 to TRBJ1-3; perhaps TRBD1 as D (6 bases). CDR3 length: 15 amino acids. Trimming took off 5 bases at V and 1 base at J, with 12 bases between the two ends. CDR3 region: CASSRQGGSGNTIYF. Written as DNA, the CDR3 is TGTGCCAGCAGTCGACAAGGGGGATCTGGAAACACCATATATTTT.

In the case of this clonotype: The junction shows a germline mismatch at one end, possibly a read error. The rearrangement uses TRBV6-1 and TRBJ1-5; D is unclear. This CDR3 is built from 14 residues. Per the germline V gene, CDR1 is MNHNS and CDR2 is SASEGT. The CDR3 is CDSSPDLLEQPQHF. The CDR3 DNA sequence: TGTGACAGCAGTCCGGACTTGTTGGAACAGCCCCAGCATTTT.

The chain combines TRBV6-1 with TRBJ1-2; the D is unclear. The V gene's germline CDR1 is MNHNS and CDR2 SASEGT. There are 12 residues in the CDR3. V gave up 5 bases and J gave up 3 bases, with 7 bases separating them. The CDR3 sequence is CASSLHDYGYTF. DNA of the CDR3: TGTGCCAGCAGTCTGCATGACTATGGCTACACCTTC.

This clonotype was seen only a few times. V and J are TRBV20-1 and TRBJ1-1, with a possible D match to TRBD1 (6 bases). Germline V gives CDR1 DFQATT, CDR2 SNEGSKA (reference sequence). The CDR3 is made up of 13 amino acids. The V gene lost 8 bases and the J gene lost 5 bases, with 18 bases spanning the gap. The CDR3 sequence is CSPRSGARTEAFF. The CDR3 DNA is TGCAGTCCAAGGTCGGGGGCCCGGACTGAAGCTTTCTTT.

The chain uses TRBV21-1 and TRBJ2-7; the table's D gene call, TRBD1, was not cross checked with the DNA. TRBV21-1 counts as a pseudogene. This CDR3 has 11 amino acids. This chain's CDR3 is CASRQGNEQYV. In DNA form, the CDR3 reads TGTGCCAGCCGACAGGGTAACGAGCAGTACGTC.

This clonotype was seen a handful of times. The chain couples TRBV7-6 to TRBJ2-1; 9 bases are a match to TRBD2. CDR1 and CDR2 (germline): SGHVS, FNYEAQ. This CDR3 is built from 14 residues. Trimming took 0 bases from V and 9 from J; bases not matched to a gene: 3. The CDR3 here is CASSLALAGSEQFF. The CDR3, as DNA: TGTGCCAGCAGCTTAGCCCTAGCGGGAAGTGAGCAGTTCTTC.

This clonotype was picked up a small number of times. The chain combines TRBV7-2 with TRBJ2-6; 8 bases are a match to TRBD1. The CDR3 has 22 amino acids. With 5 bases clipped from V and 1 base from J, the junction kept 22 bases outside the gene matches. Germline-derived CDR1 and CDR2 are SGHTA and FQGNSA. CDR3 sequence reads: CASSGDRFLTWNLESGANVLTF. CDR3 nucleotide sequence: TGTGCCAGCAGCGGGGACAGGTTTTTGACCTGGAATTTGGAATCTGGGGCCAACGTCCTGACTTTC.

The V gene is TRBV18, the J gene TRBJ2-7, with D maybe TRBD2 (5 bases). V lost 1 base and J 7 bases, leaving 8 bases between the germline ends. CDR1 is KGHSH, CDR2 LQKENI, per germline. The CDR3 is made up of 12 amino acids. The CDR3 DNA reads as TGTGCCAGCTCACCACGTCCGGGGGAGCAGTACTTC. It is translated as CASSPRPGEQYF.

The gene calls are TRBV29-1 and TRBJ1-2, with 7 bases lining up with TRBD1. In germline, CDR1 is SQVTM, CDR2 ANQGSEA. CDR3 size: 12 residues. V was clipped by 6 bases and J by 4 bases; unmatched bases: 5. The CDR3 coding sequence is TGCAGCGTCGACAGGGATCCCTATGGCTACACCTTC. This sequence encodes CSVDRDPYGYTF.

This chain links TRBV6-4 with TRBJ2-1; D tentatively reads TRBD1 or TRBD2 (5 bases each). Germline V lookup: CDR1 MRHNA, CDR2 SNTAGT. Trimming took off 4 bases at V and 0 bases at J, with 10 bases between the two ends. This CDR3 spans 15 amino acids. The CDR3 region is CASSAQGVSYNEQFF. CDR3 DNA: TGTGCCAGCAGTGCGCAGGGAGTCTCCTACAATGAGCAGTTCTTC.

The chain links TRBV5-6 to TRBJ1-2, with D possibly matching TRBD1 (6 bases). The CDR3 covers 15 residues. The V and J ends lost 4 bases and 2 bases respectively, with 15 bases between them. Germline V gene sequence: CDR1 SGHDT, CDR2 YYEEEE. The CDR3 DNA sequence: TGTGCCAGCAGCGTTGGGGGGGCAAGCAACTATGGCTACACCTTC. Protein sequence: CASSVGGASNYGYTF.

The chain couples TRBV24-1 to TRBJ1-5; TRBD1 aligns across 10 bases. This CDR3 is built from 18 residues. From germline, CDR1 is KGHDR and CDR2 SFDVKD. V shed 9 bases, J shed 2 bases, and the junction held 15 bases outside the gene matches. CDR3 region: CATGLGTGVVGGNQPQHF. In nucleotides, the CDR3 is TGTGCCACCGGCCTCGGGACAGGGGTTGTGGGGGGCAATCAGCCCCAGCATTTT.

This clonotype was seen a few times. V is TRBV6-1 and J is TRBJ1-1; D is unclear. The CDR3 length is 13 residues. CDR1 MNHNS and CDR2 SASEGT come from the germline V gene. Trimming removed 8 bases from V and 5 bases from J, with 15 bases in between. The CDR3 loop is CASGNRMWTEAFF. The DNA for the CDR3 is TGTGCCAGCGGAAACCGTATGTGGACTGAAGCTTTCTTT.

This clonotype came up many times. The genes are TRBV27 and TRBJ2-1; weak D call: TRBD1 (6 bases). Germline CDR1 reads MNHEY; CDR2 reads SMNVEV (reference sequence). The CDR3 has 15 amino acids. V was shortened by 6 bases and J by 5 bases, with 17 bases between the two germline ends. DNA for the CDR3: TGTGCCAGCAGACAGGGTCATCTGTCGGACAATGAGCAGTTCTTC. This translates into CASRQGHLSDNEQFF.

The chain joins TRBV3-1 to TRBJ2-7, with a possible D match to TRBD2 (6 bases). This CDR3 region has 19 residues. Trimming removed 3 bases at V and 7 bases at J, with 31 bases between. CDR1 and CDR2 from the germline V gene are LGHDT and YNNKEL (reference sequence). CDR3 DNA: TGTGCCAGCAGCCAGGCCGGGGAGGATCATGGACTACAAACCTCGGAGCAGTACGTC. Protein product: CASSQAGEDHGLQTSEQYV.

V gene TRBV6-5 combines with J gene TRBJ2-7; no clear D. With 4 bases removed from V and 6 bases from J, the gap between germline ends came to 16 bases. The CDR3 contains 14 residues. Germline V gives CDR1 MNHEY, CDR2 SVGAGI. The CDR3 spells CASSLTATGREQYF. The CDR3 DNA sequence: TGTGCCAGCAGTTTGACTGCTACCGGGCGCGAGCAGTACTTC.